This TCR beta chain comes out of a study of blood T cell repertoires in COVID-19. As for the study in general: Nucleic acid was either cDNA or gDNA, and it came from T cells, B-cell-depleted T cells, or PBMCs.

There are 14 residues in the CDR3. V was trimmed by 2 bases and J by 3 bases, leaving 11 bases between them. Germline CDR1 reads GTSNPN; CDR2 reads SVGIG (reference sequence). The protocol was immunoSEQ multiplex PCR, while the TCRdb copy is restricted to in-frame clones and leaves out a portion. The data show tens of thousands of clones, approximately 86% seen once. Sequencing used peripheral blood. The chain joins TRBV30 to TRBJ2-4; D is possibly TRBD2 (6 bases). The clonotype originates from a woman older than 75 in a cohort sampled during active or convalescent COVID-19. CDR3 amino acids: CAWSPGRLKNIQYF. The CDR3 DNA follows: TGTGCCTGGAGTCCCGGGAGACTCAAAAACATTCAGTACTTC.